The clone carrying this T cell receptor (beta chain) was found many times. Its target is not known. This specimen belongs to a study of T-cell memory formation after mild COVID-19. About the study: TCR clusters mostly belonged to single donors. Study-wide results and limits: Researchers found some responding clones in pre-infection memory, a sign that cross-reactive memory joined. Of the contracting clones, CD4+ ones lay mainly in CM and EM, and CD8+ ones in EMRA.

The CDR3 length is 11 residues. Trimming pared 1 base from V and 5 bases from J, leaving 2 bases between. In germline, CDR1 is LGHDT, CDR2 YNNKEL (reference sequence). Using its own MiXCR run on the 5' RACE reads, TCRdb lists one record per CDR3 protein. The top ten hold approximately 3% of the sample, which has about 210,000 distinct CDR3 sequences, 10% to 13% seen once. Sequenced: PBMCs or a T cell subset sorted from them (not recorded which). This chain connects TRBV3-1 to TRBJ2-5; no clear D gene. This TCR derives from a young man who had mild COVID-19 (a few samples of this study predate the infection). Cell type and time point are not known. The CDR3 DNA reads as TGTGCCAGCAGCCAAGGGGAGACCCAGTACTTC. Protein: CASSQGETQYF.